The TCR beta chain under discussion was sequenced for a study of shared clonotypes between healthy human individuals. Study context: Per donor, CD8 memory used one plate, CD8 naive used two, CD4 memory used three and CD4 naive used three.

The CDR3 loop spans 15 amino acids. The V and J ends lost 0 bases and 5 bases respectively, with 12 bases between them. The germline V gene has CDR1 SGDLS and CDR2 YYNGEE. The method was immunoSEQ multiplex PCR; TCRdb's version includes in-frame clones alone and lacks a portion of them. The sample holds 740,000 or so clones, around three quarters seen once. This clone was seen only a few times. The chain couples TRBV9 to TRBJ1-5, with TRBD1 as a possible D gene (5 bases). This TCR was recovered from a young woman in good health. The sample taken for sequencing was memory CD4+ T cells sorted from blood. Sample subset: CD45RA-negative fraction. CDR3 in DNA: TGTGCCAGCAGCGTAGCTGCAGGGTTCGATCAGCCCCAGCATTTT. Translating it yields CASSVAAGFDQPQHF.